This T cell receptor (beta chain) emerged from a study of shared clonotypes between healthy human individuals (dated by TCRdb to the early 2020s). About the full investigation: A few men and a couple of women, aged 18 to 49 years, made up the cohort. To increase sequencing depth and limit assay-specific biases, different laboratories used diverse techniques to prepare libraries and sequence TCR repertoires. To estimate repertoire size and how much clonotype sharing occurs between individuals, the study deeply sequenced the blood TCR repertoires of five healthy adults. Between about 0.8 and 9 billion PBMCs per donor were obtained by leukapheresis. Per donor, three plates each were used for CD4 naive and CD4 memory, two for CD8 naive, and one for CD8 memory. Results and caveats for the whole study, not just this receptor: The small number of donors limited the genetic and exposure-history diversity represented. Rarefaction of sorted-subset datasets indicated incomplete sequencing despite the large sequencing depth. Across a handful of donors, 5% to 6% of naive CD4, approximately 3.5% of naive CD8, roughly 2.2% of memory CD4, and over 0.35% of memory CD8 clonotypes were shared. Compared with non-shared clonotypes, the clonotypes found in all four sorted-subset donors had higher generation probabilities. Only blood was sampled, and tissue TCR repertoires likely differ from those in blood. Larger estimated clonotype richness was generally found for naive subsets than for memory subsets. Based on pairwise subsampling, the degree of clonotype sharing among donors was expected to be affected by sequencing depth.

This clone was recorded only once. The clone's antigen remains unknown. Nothing much larger sits one base from this clone, and base qualities are not available. Using the deep immunoSEQ assay, TCR CDR3 regions were amplified from genomic DNA by multiplex PCR. For each cell subset, the extracted genomic DNA was distributed evenly across all wells of several immunoSEQ 96-well plates, and each plate served as one replicate. For sorted subsets, around 200 ng genomic DNA, equal to approximately 30,000 T cell genomes, was loaded into each replicate PCR. Purified libraries were quantified with a Qubit 3.0 fluorometer, sized on a Bioanalyzer 2100, and re-quantified with the KAPA Library Quantification kit. Each immunoSEQ 96-well plate was sequenced on its own single-read 150-cycle Illumina NextSeq 550 flow cell. Regarding the original processing steps: The immunoSEQ output contained only junctional sequences without quality scores, so filtering could not match that applied to full-length reads. To assign V/J genes and CDR3, sequences were annotated using PyIR, a Python wrapper for IgBLAST v1.9, with IMGT germline references. Reads were removed for weak V/J assignments (E-value above 1e-6), missing CDR3, stop codons, out-of-frame junctions, or ambiguous translated residues. V3J clonotypes were defined as sequences sharing an identical inferred V gene, J gene, and CDR3 amino acid sequence. Percentage overlap between repertoires was calculated by dividing the number of shared unique clonotypes by the size of the smaller repertoire. Repertoire richness was assessed with RTK rarefaction, the Chao1 estimator, and Recon v2.1 estimates of unobserved clonotypes. Generation probabilities were computed with OLGA for all TCRbeta clonotypes obtained by the gDNA method from a handful of donors. Imported from immuneACCESS, the table was reduced by TCRdb to in-frame sequences with V and J called. These copies leave out some clones; in studies compared against another copy, an unresolved V gene accounts for under half, and the cause of the remainder is not known. That table furnishes V, J and clone size, whereas the DNA furnished D and trimming. For this sample the table gives roughly 2.1 million clones, of which 85% to 95% were detected only once. The top ten hold more than 1.5% of the sample.

Germline trimming: 8 bases from V, 0 bases from J; junction bases outside gene matches: 3. CDR1 and CDR2 are drawn from the germline V gene: ENHRY, SYGVKD. The CDR3 has 13 amino acids, counting the end cysteine and phenylalanine. Here the CDR3 DNA is all that survives: 39 bases in frame from base 1. CD8 naive samples were CD45RO-negative cells positively selected for CCR7, giving a CD45RA+CCR7+ population that excluded TemRA cells. The donors were healthy, HIV-negative adults who had no recently reported acute infections or vaccinations. Every donor was a Caucasian adult living in Nashville, Tennessee, USA. Blood was collected by leukapheresis, and PBMCs were isolated by Ficoll-Histopaque density gradient centrifugation and then cryopreserved in liquid nitrogen vapor phase. Analytical flow cytometry was used to check the purity and quantity of each magnetically sorted T cell population. Genomic DNA was isolated from each sorted fraction and quantified by UV absorbance on a Nanodrop 2000c.

Sample: naive CD8+ T cells from PBMCs. The cell subset or site label for this specimen denotes: CD45RA+CCR7+. This chain joins TRBV10-3 to TRBJ2-7; the central 8 bases match TRBD1. The receptor comes from a man younger than 35 in good health. Some clones in this sample may be carry-over from other donors' samples. The CDR3 region: CAIGTGFSYEQYF. The base sequence is TGTGCCATCGGGACAGGATTCTCCTACGAGCAGTACTTC.